These T cell receptor beta chains were read from a single sample in a study of blood T cell repertoires in COVID-19. Data came from immunoSEQ multiplex PCR; TCRdb stores just in-frame clones and leaves some out. The data contain 250,000 or so clones, 88% of them singletons. Specimen: PBMCs or T cells enriched from blood (not recorded which). These receptors all come from a woman in her thirties or forties who had been exposed to COVID-19. Each CDR3 is given with its conserved first and last residue. D genes are given only for firm matches. Not all rows give a size; the values are once, few, many and, for expanded clones, a class.

d_call	clone_size	v_call	j_call	cdr3_aa	cdr3_nt
-	-	TRBV19	TRBJ2-5	CASSTPGEVETQYF	TGTGCCAGTAGTACCCCAGGGGAAGTGGAGACCCAGTACTTC
TRBD1	-	TRBV27	TRBJ1-1	CASSTTGDARGAFF	TGTGCCAGCAGTACTACAGGGGATGCCCGGGGAGCTTTCTTT
-	-	TRBV4-3	TRBJ1-4	CASSPQVGRQNEKLFF	TGCGCCAGCAGCCCCCAAGTCGGCAGGCAAAATGAAAAACTGTTTTTT
-	-	TRBV5-1	TRBJ2-3	CASSLGGSTDTQYF	TGTGCCAGCAGCTTGGGCGGGAGCACAGATACGCAGTATTTT
TRBD1	-	TRBV9	TRBJ1-6	CASSGPGQPSPLHF	TGTGCCAGCAGCGGCCCGGGACAGCCCTCACCCCTCCACTTT
-	once	TRBV5-8	TRBJ1-5	CASSPVYSNQPQHF	TGTGCCAGCAGCCCAGTTTATAGCAATCAGCCCCAGCATTTT
-	-	TRBV3-1/TRBV3-2	TRBJ1-2	CASSQDRGVGYTF	TGTGCCAGCAGCCAAGATCGCGGGGTTGGCTACACCTTC
TRBD1	-	TRBV7-8	TRBJ1-1	CASSATGTGSTEAFF	TGTGCCAGCAGCGCAACAGGGACAGGGTCCACTGAAGCTTTCTTT
TRBD2	-	TRBV7-9	TRBJ2-1	CASSLRTSPSNEQFF	TGTGCCAGCAGCTTAAGGACTAGCCCTTCCAATGAGCAGTTCTTC
TRBD1	-	TRBV4-1	TRBJ1-2	CASRYRGASNYGYTF	TGCGCCAGCAGATACAGGGGGGCGTCTAACTATGGCTACACCTTC
TRBD2	once	TRBV14	TRBJ2-1	CASSQRLAKSWNEQFF	TGTGCCAGCAGCCAGCGACTAGCCAAGAGTTGGAATGAGCAGTTCTTC
-	-	TRBV7-9	TRBJ2-7	CASTEQPGVTYEQYF	TGTGCCAGCACCGAACAACCCGGGGTTACCTACGAGCAGTACTTC
TRBD1	-	TRBV28	TRBJ2-7	CASSDRGFYEQYF	TGTGCCAGCAGTGACAGGGGGTTCTACGAGCAGTACTTC
-	-	TRBV20-1	TRBJ2-3	CSVAPGDTQYF	TGCAGTGTTGCTCCGGGGGATACGCAGTATTTT
-	-	TRBV7-9	TRBJ1-5	CASSLGMGGYQPQHF	TGTGCCAGCAGCTTAGGGATGGGGGGATATCAGCCCCAGCATTTT
TRBD2	-	TRBV6-5	TRBJ2-1	CGAGGRYNEQFF	TGTGGGGCGGGAGGCAGGTACAATGAGCAGTTCTTC
-	-	TRBV24-1	TRBJ2-1	CATSDENPPGEQFF	TGTGCCACCAGTGATGAAAACCCCCCCGGTGAGCAGTTCTTC